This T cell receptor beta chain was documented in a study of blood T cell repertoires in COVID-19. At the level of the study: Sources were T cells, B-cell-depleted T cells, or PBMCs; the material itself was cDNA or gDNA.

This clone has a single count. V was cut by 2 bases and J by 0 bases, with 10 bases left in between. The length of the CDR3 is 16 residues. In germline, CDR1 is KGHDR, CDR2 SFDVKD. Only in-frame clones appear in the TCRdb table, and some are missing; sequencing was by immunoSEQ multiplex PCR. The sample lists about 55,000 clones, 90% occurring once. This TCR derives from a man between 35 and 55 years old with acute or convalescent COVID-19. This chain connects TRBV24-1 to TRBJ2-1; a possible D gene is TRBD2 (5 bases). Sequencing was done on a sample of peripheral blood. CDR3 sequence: CATSDSSRSSYNEQFF. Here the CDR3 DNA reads TGTGCCACCAGTGATTCTAGCAGAAGCTCCTACAATGAGCAGTTCTTC.